A single sample is the source of the 3 T cell receptor beta chains below, sequenced in a study of tumor and adjacent non-tumor tissue in lung cancer. TCRbeta libraries were built with three rounds of nested PCR, modified from ARM-PCR. One entry per CDR3 protein results from TCRdb running MiXCR on the multiplex PCR reads. The sample holds roughly 120,000 distinct CDR3 sequences, 62% seen once. The template was RNA from unsorted bulk tissue. More than 3 cm separated this lung sample from the edge of the tumor. Sequencing used distant non-tumor lung tissue. Source of these receptors: a man aged 60 to 75 with non-small cell lung cancer.

In this sample, this clonotype turned up a few times. The chain combines TRBV2 with TRBJ2-3; D tentatively fits TRBD1 or TRBD2 (5 bases each). With 7 bases removed from V and 6 bases from J, the gap between germline ends came to 14 bases. CDR1 and CDR2 (germline): SNHLY, FYNNEI. The CDR3 length is 13 residues. The CDR3 reads CASKRTGGDTQYF. CDR3 bases: TGTGCCAGCAAAAGGACTGGGGGTGATACGCAGTATTTT.

In this sample, this clonotype turned up many times. The chain carries TRBV6-2 or TRBV6-3 and TRBJ2-3; D possibly corresponds to TRBD1 (6 bases). Germline V gene lookup returns CDR1 MNHEY and CDR2 SVGEGT. Trimming took off 7 bases at V and 8 bases at J, with 10 bases between the two ends. This CDR3 is built from 11 residues. The CDR3 reads CASTTRGTQYF. The CDR3 region has the DNA TGTGCCAGCACCACCAGGGGTACGCAGTATTTT.

This clonotype has only a few counts. One base away lies a much larger clone, so this may be a sequencing read error. This chain uses TRBV30 with TRBJ2-7, with D perhaps TRBD2 (6 bases). This CDR3 is built from 13 residues. Germline V gene data show CDR1 as GTSNPN and CDR2 as SVGIG (reference sequence). Trimming removed 5 bases at V and 3 bases at J, with 14 bases between. The DNA of the CDR3 is TGTGCCTGGGGGGGGACGAGTTGCTACGAGCAGTACTTC. Its translation is CAWGGTSCYEQYF.